This T cell receptor (beta chain) was sequenced during a study of cytomegalovirus exposure and HLA in healthy donors. The PCR employed 60 Vbeta primers together with 13 Jbeta primers. As processed by the authors: A later analysis tallied 65 million to 85 million unique TCR beta chains, approximately 10 million of them shared. Sequencing was performed with immunoSEQ multiplex PCR; in TCRdb, only in-frame clones are kept and a portion is missing. The V and J calls and clone size are taken from that table; D and trimming were inferred from the DNA. This sample has 80,000 to 130,000 clones; approximately 81% occur once, and the top ten carry approximately 14%. Study-level results: Rare sequences made up most TCRs, while some public TCRs were found in many donors. Based on reports, TCR beta sequences accurately predicted HLA-A and HLA-B alleles for most subjects. Clonal expansion was found to be greater in HLA-associated TCR beta chains than in equally common others in a later analysis.

In its sample, this clone was seen a few times. What it binds is unknown. The sample consisted of PBMCs. This TCR derives from a male donor in good health and CMV-seropositive.

The CDR3, as DNA: TGTGCCAGCAGCCCGAAACGGGACACGTCTGAGCAGTACTTC. Translated: CASSPKRDTSEQYF. V gene TRBV7-9 combines with J gene TRBJ2-7; D is possibly TRBD1 (6 bases). Germline loops: CDR1 SEHNR, CDR2 FQNEAQ (reference sequence). This CDR3 is 14 amino acids long. The V and J ends lost 5 bases and 7 bases respectively, with 18 bases between them.